What follows are 14 T cell receptor beta chains derived from one specimen sequenced in a study of prognosis after radiotherapy for stage I lung cancer. The genomic DNA TCR beta CDR3 region underwent two rounds of multiplex PCR. For every TRBV and TRBJ gene, a specific primer was used in first-round PCR. TCRdb called the multiplex PCR reads again in MiXCR, with one record for every CDR3 protein. Of under 55,000 distinct CDR3 sequences listed, 30% to 35% were seen once; the top ten hold just under 9.5%. The source material was PBMCs, sampled before or after stereotactic body radiation therapy (not recorded which). The receptor set was obtained from a donor aged 50 or older with non-small cell lung cancer.

This clonotype has at least ten counts. This chain's CDR3 is CASSLYNLGELFF. CDR3 nucleotides: TGTGCCAGCAGCTTGTATAACCTTGGGGAGCTGTTTTTT. The J gene is TRBJ2-2, the V gene TRBV7-9, with D uncertain. The germline V and J ends were trimmed by 3 bases and 8 bases, with 10 bases remaining between them. The CDR3 loop spans 13 amino acids. Germline-derived CDR1 and CDR2 are SEHNR and FQNEAQ (reference sequence).

The table lists this clonotype with many counts. The gene calls are TRBV6-1 and TRBJ2-3, with TRBD2 matching over 7 bases. This CDR3 comprises 15 residues. V lost 6 bases to trimming and J lost 0 bases; unmatched junction nucleotides: 6. The germline V gene has CDR1 MNHNS and CDR2 SASEGT. The CDR3 sequence: CASRASGASTDTQYF. As DNA, the CDR3 is TGTGCCAGCAGGGCTAGCGGAGCTAGCACAGATACGCAGTATTTT.

Concerning this clonotype itself: Germline is not matched at one junction end, which may reflect a read error. This chain connects TRBV7-2 to TRBJ2-7, with D unclear. CDR3 length: 16 amino acids. Germline CDR1 is SGHTA and CDR2 is FQGNSA. In DNA, the CDR3 is TGTGCCAGCAGCTTGCTACTTTGGGAAAGGGCCTATGAGCAGTACTTC. Its translation: CASSLLLWERAYEQYF.

As concerns this clonotype: A read error likely explains this, since a far larger clone differs by one base. The J gene is TRBJ2-1, the V gene TRBV7-8, with 8 bases fitting TRBD2. The germline V gene has CDR1 SGHVS and CDR2 FQNEAQ. CDR3 size: 16 residues. The trim removed 2 bases at V and 9 bases at J, leaving 12 bases unmatched. CDR3 residues: CASSLWASGPTGEQFF. In DNA, the CDR3 is TGTGCCAGCAGCTTATGGGCTAGCGGGCCCACGGGTGAGCAGTTCTTC.

This clonotype has at least ten counts. The genes are TRBV4-3 and TRBJ2-7; D is unclear. CDR3 length: 14 amino acids. V was trimmed by 0 bases and J by 6 bases, leaving 12 bases between them. Germline-derived CDR1 and CDR2 are LGHNA and YSLEER. The CDR3 loop is CASSQDIGPFEQYF. The DNA of the CDR3 is TGCGCCAGCAGCCAAGATATCGGGCCATTCGAGCAGTACTTC.

This clonotype occurred many times. This chain links TRBV18 with TRBJ2-5; D is perhaps TRBD1 or TRBD2 (5 bases each). Deletions cut 6 bases from V and 5 bases from J, with 13 bases between. Germline CDR1 is KGHSH and CDR2 is LQKENI. This CDR3 is built from 13 residues. CDR3 amino acids: CASSKLGEETQYF. CDR3 DNA: TGTGCCAGCTCGAAACTAGGGGAGGAGACCCAGTACTTC.

This clonotype was seen ten or more times. The CDR3 region is CSAQIFDQPQHF. The CDR3 coding sequence is TGCAGTGCCCAGATTTTTGATCAGCCCCAGCATTTT. The V call is TRBV20-1, the J call TRBJ1-5, with D hard to call. In germline, CDR1 is DFQATT, CDR2 SNEGSKA (reference sequence). The V end lost 6 bases, the J end lost 5 bases, and 11 bases lay between the germline ends. The CDR3 is 12 residues long.

Comments on this clonotype: One base away lies a much larger clone, so this may be a sequencing read error. The chain has TRBV20-1 and TRBJ2-5, with a weak D call TRBD1 (6 bases). This CDR3 contains 12 residues. Germline lookup yields CDR1 DFQATT and CDR2 SNEGSKA (reference sequence). The V gene lost 5 bases and the J gene lost 4 bases, with 11 bases spanning the gap. The CDR3 loop is CSAYTGIETQYF. CDR3 DNA sequence: TGCAGTGCTTACACAGGGATAGAGACCCAGTACTTC.

This clonotype was counted ten times or more. CDR3 amino acids: CASSGQGAPWATQYF. The DNA for the CDR3 is TGTGCCAGCAGCGGACAGGGGGCACCCTGGGCGACCCAGTACTTC. V usage is TRBV7-2 and J usage is TRBJ2-5; 11 nucleotides align to TRBD1. After removal of 5 bases from V and 7 bases from J, the junction contained 9 bases not matched to a gene. The CDR3 length is 15 residues. Germline V gene data show CDR1 as SGHTA and CDR2 as FQGNSA.

This clonotype came up many times. This chain joins TRBV30 and TRBJ2-3; D possibly uses TRBD1 or TRBD2 (5 bases each). CDR3 size: 15 residues. Germline loops: CDR1 GTSNPN, CDR2 SVGIG (reference sequence). Trimming took off 4 bases at V and 5 bases at J, with 19 bases between the two ends. CDR3 DNA: TGTGCCTGGACTACTCATCGAGGGACCAAAGATACGCAGTATTTT. The encoded protein is CAWTTHRGTKDTQYF.

For this clonotype: A read error may explain this, as a much larger clone is one base away. CDR3 residues: CASMRQPTNEKLFF. CDR3 nucleotide sequence: TGTGCCAGCATGCGACAGCCAACTAATGAAAAACTGTTTTTT. The chain has TRBV6-1 and TRBJ1-4; possible D gene TRBD1, 5 bases. Germline V CDR1 and CDR2: MNHNS, SASEGT. Trimming cost V 7 bases and J 0 bases, with 9 bases left between them. CDR3 size: 14 residues.

This chain uses TRBV6-2 or TRBV6-3 with TRBJ2-7; the match to TRBD1 covers 7 bases. V trimming: 6 bases; J trimming: 3 bases; junction bases outside the gene matches: 14. CDR1 is MNHEY and CDR2 is SVGEGT in the germline V gene. The CDR3 loop spans 16 amino acids. The CDR3 coding sequence is TGTGCCAGCAGCCTAAACCCCGGTACAGGGGACTACGAGCAGTACTTC. Protein sequence: CASSLNPGTGDYEQYF.

This clonotype was recorded many times. The chain is built from TRBV7-7 and TRBJ2-3; 8 bases are shared with TRBD2. The CDR3 extends over 13 amino acids. The germline gives CDR1 SSHAT, CDR2 FNYEAQ (reference sequence). The CDR3 DNA reads as TGTGCTAGCGGGAAAGAGGGCACAGATACGCAGTATTTT. It is translated as CASGKEGTDTQYF. The variable domain in full, completed from reference TRBV7-7 and TRBJ2-3, reads GAGVSQSPRYKVTKRGQDVTLRCDPISSHATLYWYQQALGQGPEFLTYFNYEAQPDKSGLPSDRFSAERPEGSISTLTIQRTEQRDSAMYRCASGKEGTDTQYFGPGTRLTVL.

This clonotype appeared many times. The rearrangement links TRBV7-3 to TRBJ2-5, with D perhaps matching TRBD2 (5 bases). CDR1 SGHTA and CDR2 FQGTGA come from the germline V gene. The CDR3 runs to 13 residues. The V end lost 5 bases, the J end lost 2 bases, and 9 bases lay between the germline ends. The CDR3 sequence: CASSTRTQETQYF. The CDR3 DNA is TGTGCCAGCAGCACCCGGACTCAAGAGACCCAGTACTTC.